This paragraph reports one T cell receptor (beta chain). The antigen is unknown. These data are taken from a study of cytomegalovirus exposure and HLA in healthy donors. This CDR3 contains 15 residues. V lost 5 bases and J lost 6; bases outside the gene matches: 6. Germline CDR1 PRHDT, CDR2 FYEKMQ (reference sequence). Study-level findings and limits: Looking again later, the authors saw that most CMV-associated TCR beta chains seemed HLA-restricted.

13 Jbeta primers and 60 Vbeta primers were used for the PCR. Sequencing was performed with immunoSEQ multiplex PCR; in TCRdb, only in-frame clones are kept and a portion is missing. The sample shows fewer than 200,000 clones, roughly 80% of them seen only once. This TCR came from a girl aged 2 to 10 in good health and CMV-seropositive. The J gene is TRBJ2-1, the V gene TRBV13; 11 bases map to TRBD2. Specimen: PBMCs. The CDR3 is CASSAGLAGRNEQFF. The CDR3 nucleotides are TGTGCCAGCAGCGCCGGACTAGCGGGCCGCAATGAGCAGTTCTTC.